This T cell receptor beta chain was recorded in a study of T cell repertoires in cytomegalovirus infection. Whole-study findings and limits: Dominant in the ex vivo response were TCR beta clonotypes restricted by HLA-C and specific for CMV.

MiXCR was run by TCRdb on the reads, yielding one entry per CDR3 protein. Among 150,000 to 200,000 distinct CDR3 sequences listed, about 30% were seen once. This clonotype was picked up many times. Its antigen is undetermined. The receptor's source is a human donor in good health (CMV status not recorded). Some clones in this sample may be carry-over from other donors' samples. What was sequenced was PBMCs.

The CDR3: CASSLGPPGGQAYEQYF. The DNA for the CDR3 is TGTGCCAGCAGCTTAGGCCCCCCAGGGGGCCAAGCCTACGAGCAGTACTTC. The chain joins TRBV7-2 to TRBJ2-7; 8 positions agree with TRBD1. Trimming removed 1 base from V and 2 bases from J; junction bases left unmatched: 10. The CDR3 is 17 amino acids. Germline loops: CDR1 SGHTA, CDR2 FQGNSA.